Included here is one TCR beta chain sequence, with context. Antigen specificity is unknown. The junction differs from germline at one of its ends, possibly a read error. A universal primer site arose from template switching, and cDNA bore unique molecular identifiers. TCRdb itself ran the 5' RACE reads through MiXCR, one entry per CDR3 protein. The table shows more than 1.5 million distinct CDR3 sequences, with about 31% occurring only once. The sample belongs to a study of identical twins. Study conclusions and caveats: Twin pairs' shared out-of-frame alpha sequences were enriched in low generation probability. While abundant cord blood beta clonotypes carried fewer insertions, memory repertoires showed no such pattern.

Sequencing input: cord blood. The source of this sequence is a newborn girl in good health.

This chain's CDR3 is CSARRTSGNFKTIQYF. Written as DNA, the CDR3 is TGCAGTGCTAGGCGCACTAGCGGAAACTTCAAAACCATTCAGTACTTC. The chain carries TRBV20-1 and TRBJ2-4; TRBD2 agrees at 8 bases. Germline CDR1 reads DFQATT; CDR2 reads SNEGSKA (reference sequence). This CDR3 is built from 16 residues.